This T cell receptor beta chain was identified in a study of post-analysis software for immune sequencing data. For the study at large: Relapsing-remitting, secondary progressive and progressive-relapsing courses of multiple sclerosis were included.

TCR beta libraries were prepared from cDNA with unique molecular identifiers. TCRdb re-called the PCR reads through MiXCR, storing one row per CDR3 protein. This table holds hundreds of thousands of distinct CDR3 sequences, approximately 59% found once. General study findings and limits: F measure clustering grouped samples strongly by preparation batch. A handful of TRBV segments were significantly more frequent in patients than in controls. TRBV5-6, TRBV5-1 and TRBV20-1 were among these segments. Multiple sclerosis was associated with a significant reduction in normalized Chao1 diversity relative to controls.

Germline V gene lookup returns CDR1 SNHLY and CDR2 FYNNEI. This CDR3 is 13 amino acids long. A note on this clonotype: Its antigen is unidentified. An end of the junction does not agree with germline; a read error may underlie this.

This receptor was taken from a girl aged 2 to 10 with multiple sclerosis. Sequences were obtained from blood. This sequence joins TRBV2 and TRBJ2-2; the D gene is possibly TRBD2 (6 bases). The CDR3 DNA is TGTGCCAGCAGTTCAGGAGTCACCGGGGGGCTGTTTTTT. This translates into CASSSGVTGGLFF. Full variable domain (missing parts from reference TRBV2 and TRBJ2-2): EPEVTQTPSHQVTQMGQEVILRCVPISNHLYFYWYRQILGQKVEFLVSFYNNEISEKSEIFDDQFSVERPDGSNFTLKIRSTKLEDSAMYFCASSSGVTGGLFFGEGSRLTVL.